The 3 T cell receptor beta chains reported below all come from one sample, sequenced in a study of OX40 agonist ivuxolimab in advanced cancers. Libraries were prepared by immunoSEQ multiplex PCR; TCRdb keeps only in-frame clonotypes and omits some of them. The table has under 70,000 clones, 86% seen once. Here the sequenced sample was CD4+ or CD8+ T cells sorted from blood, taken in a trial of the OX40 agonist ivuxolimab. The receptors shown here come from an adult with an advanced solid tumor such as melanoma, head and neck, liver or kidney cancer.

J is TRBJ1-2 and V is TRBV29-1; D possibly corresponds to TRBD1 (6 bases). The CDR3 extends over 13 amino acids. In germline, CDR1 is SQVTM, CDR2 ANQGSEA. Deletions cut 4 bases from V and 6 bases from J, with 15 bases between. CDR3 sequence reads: CSVVGWAGDGYTF. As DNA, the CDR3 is TGCAGCGTTGTGGGCTGGGCAGGGGATGGCTACACCTTC.

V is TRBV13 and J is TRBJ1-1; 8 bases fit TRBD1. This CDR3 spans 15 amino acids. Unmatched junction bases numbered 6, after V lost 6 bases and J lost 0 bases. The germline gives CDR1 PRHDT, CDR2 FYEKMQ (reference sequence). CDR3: CASSFRQGMNTEAFF. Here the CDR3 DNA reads TGTGCCAGCAGTTTCCGACAGGGGATGAACACTGAAGCTTTCTTT.

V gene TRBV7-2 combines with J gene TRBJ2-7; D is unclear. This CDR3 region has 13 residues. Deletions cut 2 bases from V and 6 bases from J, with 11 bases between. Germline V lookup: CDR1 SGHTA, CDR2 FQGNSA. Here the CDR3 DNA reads TGTGCCAGCAGCTTATATCGTTCCCCCGAGCAGTACTTC. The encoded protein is CASSLYRSPEQYF.